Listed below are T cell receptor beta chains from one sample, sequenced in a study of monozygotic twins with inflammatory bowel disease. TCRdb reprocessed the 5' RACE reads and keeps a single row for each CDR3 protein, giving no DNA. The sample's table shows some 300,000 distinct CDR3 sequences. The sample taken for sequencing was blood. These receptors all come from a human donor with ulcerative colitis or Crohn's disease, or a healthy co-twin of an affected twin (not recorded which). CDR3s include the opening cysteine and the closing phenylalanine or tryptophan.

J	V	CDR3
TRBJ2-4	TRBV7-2	CASSQQGAVIQYF
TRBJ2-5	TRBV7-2	CASSYGDMRKETQYF
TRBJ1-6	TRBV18	CASSPGTGGGSPLHF
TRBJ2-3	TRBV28	CAVWSRDTQYF
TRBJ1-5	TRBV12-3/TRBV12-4	CASSFDQPQHF
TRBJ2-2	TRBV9	CASSVVPLAGGPGELFF
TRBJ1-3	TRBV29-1	CSVGTGAGNTIYF
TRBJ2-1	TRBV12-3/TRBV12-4	CASITGEVLGEQFF
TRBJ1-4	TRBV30	CAWSVGGEKLFF
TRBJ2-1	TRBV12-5	CASGLGSAMEQFF
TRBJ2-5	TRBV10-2	CASSESKSGLAGGRETQYF
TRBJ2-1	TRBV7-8	CASSRSGRNSYNEQFF
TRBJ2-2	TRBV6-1	CASTPTGGSTGELFF
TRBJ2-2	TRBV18	CASSPRDRVSLGELFF
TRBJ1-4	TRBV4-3	CASSHTGVGEKLFF
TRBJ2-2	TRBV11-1	CASSYQGFGELFF
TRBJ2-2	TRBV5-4	CASSPTVGELFF
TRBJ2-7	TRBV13	CASSLGVAGTAYEQYF
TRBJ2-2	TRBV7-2	CASSSRQGMNTGELFF
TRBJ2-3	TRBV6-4	CASSASPHTDTQYF
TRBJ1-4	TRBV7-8	CASRSSTGGGEKLFF
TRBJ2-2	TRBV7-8	CASSPLPGLAVGELFF
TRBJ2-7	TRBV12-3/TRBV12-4	CASSAPSRGGYEQYF
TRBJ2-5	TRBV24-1	CATSETHGTAKIGTQYF
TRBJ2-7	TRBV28	CASIGDYEQYF
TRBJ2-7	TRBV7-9	CASSRGQGAFEQYF